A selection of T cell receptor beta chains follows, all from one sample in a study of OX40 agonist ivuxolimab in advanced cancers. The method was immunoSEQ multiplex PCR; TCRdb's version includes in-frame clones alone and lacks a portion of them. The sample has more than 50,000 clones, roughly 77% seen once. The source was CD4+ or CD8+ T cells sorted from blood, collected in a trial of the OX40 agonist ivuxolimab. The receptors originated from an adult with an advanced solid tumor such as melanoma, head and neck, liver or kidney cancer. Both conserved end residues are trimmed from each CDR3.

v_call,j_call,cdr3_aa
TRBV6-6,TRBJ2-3,ASSSAVRGTDTQY
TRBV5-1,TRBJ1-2,ASRGSAGLYGYT
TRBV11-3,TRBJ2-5,ASSPTLTGGLAGGLETQY
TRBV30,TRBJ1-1,AWDAEMNTEAF
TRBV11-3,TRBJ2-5,ASSLTTGLAGGGETQY
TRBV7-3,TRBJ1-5,ASSSQEDQPQH
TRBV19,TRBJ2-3,ATTDGGAPDTQY
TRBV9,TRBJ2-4,ASSVSLAAKNIQY
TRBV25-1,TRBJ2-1,ASSDPGGRSNEQF
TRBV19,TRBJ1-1,ASNQDREDTEAF
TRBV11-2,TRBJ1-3,ASNSVGFGNTIY
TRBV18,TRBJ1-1,ASSPLAINTEAF
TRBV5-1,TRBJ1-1,ASRKDRAFSIEAF
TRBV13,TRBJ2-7,ASSLGRFGRSYEQY
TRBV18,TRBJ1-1,ASSIETGAYTEAF
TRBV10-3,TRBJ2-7,AISDPGTGFYEQY
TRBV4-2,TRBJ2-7,ASSQQPDGSYEQY
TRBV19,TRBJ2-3,ASSHRGGTDTQY
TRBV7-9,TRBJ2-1,ASTFMTGADEQF
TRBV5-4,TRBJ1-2,ASSPGQISIYGYT
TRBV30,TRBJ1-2,AWGDRVEGYT
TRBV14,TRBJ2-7,ASRPGTSGSKQY
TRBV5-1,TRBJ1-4,ASSLMGQLNEKLF
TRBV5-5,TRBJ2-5,ASSLGTYSQETQY